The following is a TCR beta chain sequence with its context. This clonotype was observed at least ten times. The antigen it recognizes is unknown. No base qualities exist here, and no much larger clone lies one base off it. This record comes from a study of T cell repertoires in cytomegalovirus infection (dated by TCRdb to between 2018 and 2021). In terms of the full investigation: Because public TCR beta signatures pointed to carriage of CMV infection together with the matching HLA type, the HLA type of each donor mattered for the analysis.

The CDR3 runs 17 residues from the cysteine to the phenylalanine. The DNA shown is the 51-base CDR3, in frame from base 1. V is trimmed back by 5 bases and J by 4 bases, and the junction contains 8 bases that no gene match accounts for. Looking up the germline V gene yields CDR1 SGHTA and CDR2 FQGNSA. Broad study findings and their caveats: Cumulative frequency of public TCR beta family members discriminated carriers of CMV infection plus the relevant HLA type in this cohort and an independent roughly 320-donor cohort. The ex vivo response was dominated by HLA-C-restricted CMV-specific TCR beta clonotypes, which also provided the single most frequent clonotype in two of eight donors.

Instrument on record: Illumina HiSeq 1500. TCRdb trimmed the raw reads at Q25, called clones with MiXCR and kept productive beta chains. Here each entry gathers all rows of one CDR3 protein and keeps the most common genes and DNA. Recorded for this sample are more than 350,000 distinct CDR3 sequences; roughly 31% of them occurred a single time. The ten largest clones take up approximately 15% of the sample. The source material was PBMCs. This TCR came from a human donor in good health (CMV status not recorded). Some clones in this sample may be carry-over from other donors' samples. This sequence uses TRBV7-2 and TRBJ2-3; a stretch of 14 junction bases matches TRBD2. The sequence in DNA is TGTGCCAGCAGCCGAACCCGGGGACTAGCGGGGGCAGATACGCAGTATTTT. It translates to CASSRTRGLAGADTQYF.